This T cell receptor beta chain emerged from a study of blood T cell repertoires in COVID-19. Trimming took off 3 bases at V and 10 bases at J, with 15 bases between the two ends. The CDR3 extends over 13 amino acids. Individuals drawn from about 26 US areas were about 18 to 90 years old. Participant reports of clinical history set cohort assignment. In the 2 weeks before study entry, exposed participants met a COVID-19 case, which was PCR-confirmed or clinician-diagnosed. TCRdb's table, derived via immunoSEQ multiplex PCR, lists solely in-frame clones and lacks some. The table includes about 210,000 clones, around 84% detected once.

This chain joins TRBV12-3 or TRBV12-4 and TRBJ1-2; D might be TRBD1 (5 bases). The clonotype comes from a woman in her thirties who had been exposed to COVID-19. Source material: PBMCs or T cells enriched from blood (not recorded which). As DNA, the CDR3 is TGTGCCAGCAGTTTGAGAGACAGACTCTCCTACACCTTC. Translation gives CASSLRDRLSYTF.